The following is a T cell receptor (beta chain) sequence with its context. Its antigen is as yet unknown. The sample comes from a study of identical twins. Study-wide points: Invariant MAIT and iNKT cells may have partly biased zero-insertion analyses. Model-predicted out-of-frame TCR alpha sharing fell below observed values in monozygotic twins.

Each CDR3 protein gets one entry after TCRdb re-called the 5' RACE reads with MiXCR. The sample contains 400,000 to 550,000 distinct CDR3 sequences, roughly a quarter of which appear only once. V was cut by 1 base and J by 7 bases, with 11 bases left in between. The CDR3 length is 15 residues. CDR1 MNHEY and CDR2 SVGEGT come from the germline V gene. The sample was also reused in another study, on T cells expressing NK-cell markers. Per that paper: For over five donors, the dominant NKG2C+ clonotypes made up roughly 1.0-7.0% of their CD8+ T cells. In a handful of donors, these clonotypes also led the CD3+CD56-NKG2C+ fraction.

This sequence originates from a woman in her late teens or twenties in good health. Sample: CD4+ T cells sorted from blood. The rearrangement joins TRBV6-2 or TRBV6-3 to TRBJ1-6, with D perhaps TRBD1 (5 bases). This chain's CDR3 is CASSYFRERNSPLHF. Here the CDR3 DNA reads TGTGCCAGCAGTTACTTCAGGGAAAGGAATTCACCCCTCCACTTT.